The clone carrying this T cell receptor (beta chain) was seen only a few times. Its antigen is still unknown. The CDR3 runs to 17 residues. Trimming cost V 5 bases and J 2 bases, with 19 bases left between them. Germline assignment: CDR1 SNHLY and CDR2 FYNNEI. The data stem from a study of CD8 T cells in ankylosing spondylitis. General study points: Blood of patients with ankylosing spondylitis appeared to be characterized by a TCR beta motif of 8 or 9 highly homologous variants. Previously reported in reactive arthritis synovial fluid and blood were some of the motif variants. Reports say disease-linked clones showed up significantly more in matched ankylosing spondylitis synovial fluid.

A quantitative 5'-RACE method, one with molecular barcodes, was used to make TCR beta libraries. One entry per CDR3 protein results from TCRdb running MiXCR on the 5' RACE reads. The data show 31,000 or so distinct CDR3 sequences, with about 30% seen just once and roughly 44% held by the top ten. The sample was synovial fluid, either unsorted or a sorted T cell fraction (not recorded which). The clonotype originates from a male donor with ankylosing spondylitis. The chain uses TRBV2 and TRBJ1-5; D unclear. For the CDR3, the DNA is TGTGCCAGCAGTCGGGAAGGGTTCAGCGTGGGCAATCAGCCCCAGCATTTT. Its protein product is CASSREGFSVGNQPQHF.